Included here is one T cell receptor (beta chain) sequence, with context. Its antigen is still unknown. Measured with immunoSEQ multiplex PCR; TCRdb has only the in-frame clones, and not every one. The table has roughly 28,000 clones, over 75% seen once. This entry is derived from a study of radiation and T cells in renal cell carcinoma. Described time point: blood 2 weeks post-SBRT. Noted treatment: 15 Gy SBRT to primary tumor, nephrectomy 4 weeks later. Notes on the study in general: From baseline, blood top tumor clonotypes peaked at 2 weeks post-radiation.

Trimming removed 2 bases at V and 1 base at J, with 11 bases between. The germline V gene has CDR1 SGHTA and CDR2 FQGNSA. The CDR3 is made up of 16 amino acids. V usage is TRBV7-2 and J usage is TRBJ2-2; D is unclear. The clonotype originates from a man aged 55 to 69 with renal cell carcinoma. This specimen was blood, taken from a patient whose treatment included radiotherapy and nephrectomy. The CDR3 DNA reads as TGTGCCAGCAGCTTAAGGAGCCTTCTGAACACCGGGGAGCTGTTTTTT. Residues: CASSLRSLLNTGELFF.